Presented here are 30 T cell receptor beta chains from one specimen sequenced in a study of beta chain features in type 1 diabetes. Of the isolated RNA, all was reverse transcribed, and so the sequenced material was expressed TCRB transcripts. Assay: immunoSEQ multiplex PCR; the TCRdb copy retains only in-frame clones and omits some. The sample contains 250,000 to 400,000 clones, roughly 15% of which appear only once. The sequenced material came from central memory CD4+ T cells from blood. These receptors all come from a man younger than 45 in good health.

This clone was observed a handful of times. The chain has TRBV2 and TRBJ2-3, with D uncertain. V lost 8 bases and J 6 bases, leaving 9 bases between the germline ends. The germline V gene encodes CDR1 SNHLY and CDR2 FYNNEI. The CDR3 is made up of 11 amino acids. In nucleotides, the CDR3 is TGTGCCAGCGGGCCATCGGATACGCAGTATTTT. Its translation: CASGPSDTQYF.

The rearrangement joins TRBV7-2 to TRBJ1-1; 10 bases are shared with TRBD1. The length of the CDR3 is 16 residues. V trimming: 5 bases; J trimming: 0 bases; junction bases outside the gene matches: 6. Per germline, CDR1 SGHTA and CDR2 FQGNSA. CDR3: CASSTDRGPMNTEAFF. As DNA, the CDR3 is TGTGCCAGCAGCACTGACAGGGGGCCTATGAACACTGAAGCTTTCTTT. Together with reference TRBV7-2 and TRBJ1-1, the CDR3 gives the full variable domain: GAGVSQSPSNKVTEKGKDVELRCDPISGHTALYWYRQSLGQGLEFLIYFQGNSAPDKSGLPSDRFSAERTGGSVSTLTIQRTQQEDSAVYLCASSTDRGPMNTEAFFGQGTRLTVV.

The chain employs TRBV5-4 and TRBJ2-7; D not certain. CDR1 and CDR2 from the germline V gene are SGHNT and YYREEE (reference sequence). The CDR3 spans 15 residues. V shed 0 bases and J shed 7 bases, with 17 bases lying between them. CDR3 DNA: TGTGCCAGCAGCTTGGACGCAGCCCTCGCAGCGGAGCAGTACGTC. Translating it yields CASSLDAALAAEQYV.

This clone was counted a few times. The J gene is TRBJ2-1, the V gene TRBV9, with D hard to call. This CDR3 region has 14 residues. Between the trimmed V and J ends, which lost 4 bases and 5 bases, there was a span of 13 bases. Looked up from germline, CDR1 is SGDLS and CDR2 is YYNGEE. The CDR3: CASSPPNGHNEQFF. CDR3 bases: TGTGCCAGCAGCCCCCCTAACGGCCACAATGAGCAGTTCTTC.

Only a few counts were recorded for this clone. The V and J genes are TRBV7-8 and TRBJ2-3; D may be TRBD1 or TRBD2 (6 bases each). The CDR3 consists of 17 residues. CDR1 is SGHVS, CDR2 FQNEAQ, per germline. V was clipped by 1 base and J by 0 bases, with 14 bases between them. The CDR3 DNA follows: TGTGCCAGCAGCTTAGTGGTCGGGGGCCTTAGCACAGATACGCAGTATTTT. Its translation: CASSLVVGGLSTDTQYF.

This clone was picked up many times. This sequence joins TRBV7-9 and TRBJ1-1, with D perhaps matching TRBD1 (5 bases). CDR1 and CDR2 (germline): SEHNR, FQNEAQ (reference sequence). Trimming cost V 1 base and J 5 bases, with 11 bases left between them. This CDR3 is built from 14 residues. The CDR3 nucleotides read TGTGCCAGCAGCTTAGTCGCCCCAGGGACTGAAGCTTTCTTT. Amino acids: CASSLVAPGTEAFF.

The rearrangement joins TRBV7-9 to TRBJ2-3; 10 bases are a match to TRBD2. From germline, CDR1 is SEHNR and CDR2 FQNEAQ (reference sequence). The CDR3 extends over 15 amino acids. Losses at the gene ends were 5 bases for V and 2 bases for J; bases not matched to a gene: 4. The CDR3 nucleotides read TGTGCCAGCAGCATCACTAGCGGGGTCACAGATACGCAGTATTTT. This gives the protein CASSITSGVTDTQYF.

The sample holds many counts of this clone. The V gene is TRBV23-1, the J gene TRBJ2-7; no clear D. TRBV23-1 is designated an ORF whose function remains uncertain. The CDR3 runs 13 residues. Trimming left V 1 base short and J 3 bases short, with 7 bases between. DNA of the CDR3: TGCGCCAGCAGTCAATGGTCCGACTACGAGCAGTACGTC. The encoded protein is CASSQWSDYEQYV.

A few counts support this clone. The chain links TRBV6-6 to TRBJ2-4, with 8 bases aligning to TRBD2. V was clipped by 6 bases and J by 7 bases; unmatched bases: 11. The germline V gene has CDR1 MNHNY and CDR2 SVGAGI (reference sequence). The CDR3 contains 15 residues. The CDR3 loop is CASRLLGREKNIQYF. CDR3 bases: TGTGCCAGCAGGTTACTCGGGAGGGAGAAGAACATTCAGTACTTC.

This clone was counted between two and nine times. The V gene is TRBV6-5, the J gene TRBJ2-3; D possibly uses TRBD1 or TRBD2 (6 bases each). V was shortened by 7 bases and J by 4 bases, with 18 bases between the two germline ends. The CDR3 totals 15 residues. Germline CDR1 is MNHEY and CDR2 is SVGAGI. CDR3 sequence reads: CASTQTGAQADTQYF. CDR3 in DNA: TGTGCCAGCACCCAGACGGGGGCCCAGGCAGATACGCAGTATTTT.

The V and J genes are TRBV10-3 and TRBJ1-4, with a weak D call TRBD1 (5 bases). V gave up 9 bases and J gave up 3 bases, with 8 bases separating them. Germline V gene data show CDR1 as ENHRY and CDR2 as SYGVKD. The CDR3 length is 12 residues. The CDR3 DNA follows: TGTGCCATGAAGGGACCTAATGAAAAACTGTTTTTT. The encoded protein is CAMKGPNEKLFF.

This clone turned up a few times. V gene TRBV5-4 combines with J gene TRBJ2-7, with D unresolved. V lost 0 bases and J lost 7, with 5 bases in between. CDR1 SGHNT and CDR2 YYREEE come from the germline V gene (reference sequence). This CDR3 has 11 amino acids. The DNA for the CDR3 is TGTGCCAGCAGCTTGGAGGAAGAGCAGTACTTC. Its protein is CASSLEEEQYF.

On this clone: This sample also contains other DNA sequences that code for the same CDR3. This chain's CDR3 is CASSVGAGGGETQYF. DNA of the CDR3: TGTGCCAGCAGCGTAGGAGCAGGGGGTGGCGAGACCCAGTACTTC. The gene calls are TRBV9 and TRBJ2-5, with TRBD1 matching 7 bases. This CDR3 contains 15 residues. CDR1 and CDR2 from the germline V gene are SGDLS and YYNGEE. Germline trimming cut 0 bases from V and 5 bases from J; bases unmatched to any gene: 7. The full variable domain, with the rest looked up from reference TRBV9 and TRBJ2-5, is DSGVTQTPKHLITATGQRVTLRCSPRSGDLSVYWYQQSLDQGLQFLIQYYNGEERAKGNILERFSAQQFPDLHSELNLSSLELGDSALYFCASSVGAGGGETQYFGPGTRLLVL.

V and J are TRBV7-2 and TRBJ2-7; possible D gene TRBD1, 5 bases. CDR1 SGHTA and CDR2 FQGNSA come from the germline V gene. The CDR3 runs 13 residues. Trimming pared 1 base from V and 4 bases from J, leaving 8 bases between. CDR3 amino acids: CASSLEAGYEQYV. The CDR3 DNA sequence: TGTGCCAGCAGCTTAGAGGCAGGGTACGAGCAGTACGTC.

This clone occurred a few times. This chain uses TRBV5-6 with TRBJ2-4; possible D gene TRBD1, 6 bases. The ends were cut back, 0 bases at V and 3 bases at J, with 10 bases in the middle. The CDR3 runs to 15 residues. Germline CDR1 is SGHDT and CDR2 is YYEEEE. The CDR3 sequence: CASSLVSGVKNIQYF. DNA of the CDR3: TGTGCCAGCAGCTTGGTATCAGGGGTCAAAAACATTCAGTACTTC.

This clone has more than one count but fewer than ten. The same CDR3 also results from other DNA sequences found in this sample. The chain employs TRBV5-6 and TRBJ1-1, with D unclear. Trimming stripped 4 bases from V and 1 base from J, with 8 bases between. Germline lookup yields CDR1 SGHDT and CDR2 YYEEEE. The CDR3 spans 13 residues. The CDR3 nucleotides are TGTGCCAGCAGCCTCGGATGGAACACTGAAGCTTTCTTT. It specifies CASSLGWNTEAFF.

The chain employs TRBV19 and TRBJ1-2; 9 bases agree with TRBD1. From germline, CDR1 is LNHDA and CDR2 SQIVND (reference sequence). J gave up 3 bases and V 9 bases, and 14 bases lay outside the gene matches. The CDR3 is 16 residues long. CDR3 sequence: CASRPWWGDRDYGYTF. In DNA form, the CDR3 reads TGTGCCAGCCGACCTTGGTGGGGGGACAGGGACTATGGCTACACCTTC.

This clone was counted many times. The V gene is TRBV21-1, the J gene TRBJ2-1; the D segment call TRBD2 is taken from the table without a DNA check. TRBV21-1 is described as a pseudogene. The CDR3 covers 17 residues. In DNA, the CDR3 is TGTGCCAGCAGCAGGGTTGGTCTAGCGGGAGGGTGCGATGAGCAGTTCTTC. The encoded protein is CASSRVGLAGGCDEQFF.

There are a few counts of this clone. V gene TRBV5-4 combines with J gene TRBJ2-1; 9 bases are shared with TRBD2. V trimming: 4 bases; J trimming: 5 bases; junction bases outside the gene matches: 13. Germline CDR1 is SGHNT and CDR2 is YYREEE (reference sequence). This CDR3 has 17 amino acids. The CDR3 loop reads CASSPLAGTRVHNEQFF. As DNA, the CDR3 is TGTGCCAGCAGCCCCCTAGCGGGGACTAGGGTTCACAATGAGCAGTTCTTC.

The sample holds a few counts of this clone. J is TRBJ1-6 and V is TRBV7-9; 8 nucleotides agree with TRBD1. Trimming at V came to 3 bases and at J to 4 bases, leaving 2 bases not matched to a gene. Germline CDR1 SEHNR, CDR2 FQNEAQ (reference sequence). The CDR3 covers 15 residues. The CDR3, as DNA: TGTGCCAGCAGCTTTGGACAGGGATATAATTCACCCCTCCACTTT. Translating it yields CASSFGQGYNSPLHF.

This clone was seen only a few times. The sample has other DNA sequences that encode this CDR3 too. The chain recombines TRBV7-9 with TRBJ1-1; D is undetermined. The germline CDR1 and CDR2 sequences are SEHNR and FQNEAQ (reference sequence). Between the trimmed V and J ends, which lost 3 bases and 5 bases, there was a span of 7 bases. The CDR3 is made up of 12 amino acids. The CDR3 loop reads CASSFLETEAFF. The CDR3 region has the DNA TGTGCCAGCAGCTTCCTGGAGACTGAAGCTTTCTTT. The full variable domain, with the rest looked up from reference TRBV7-9 and TRBJ1-1, is DTGVSQNPRHKITKRGQNVTFRCDPISEHNRLYWYRQTLGQGPEFLTYFQNEAQLEKSRLLSDRFSAERPKGSFSTLEIQRTEQGDSAMYLCASSFLETEAFFGQGTRLTVV.

In this sample, this clone turned up a few times. DNA of the CDR3: TGTGCCAGCATTAGGTCCGGGGTACGCGCTGAAGCTTTCTTT. It codes for CASIRSGVRAEAFF. V usage is TRBV7-3 and J usage is TRBJ1-1, with D unclear. Germline loops: CDR1 SGHTA, CDR2 FQGTGA. V gave up 7 bases and J gave up 6 bases, with 18 bases separating them. The CDR3 totals 14 residues.

This clone was seen a few times. This chain joins TRBV5-4 and TRBJ1-1, with 8 bases fitting TRBD1. V shed 0 bases and J 12 bases; nucleotides not matched to a gene: 10. Germline V gene data show CDR1 as SGHNT and CDR2 as YYREEE (reference sequence). The CDR3 totals 14 residues. CDR3 bases: TGTGCCAGCAGCTTGGGTGCAGGGGGCGTTAAGTCTTTCTTT. This sequence encodes CASSLGAGGVKSFF.

The chain carries TRBV2 and TRBJ2-6; D is ambiguous. The CDR3 consists of 12 residues. Trimming cost V 7 bases and J 2 bases, with 3 bases left between them. Germline loops: CDR1 SNHLY, CDR2 FYNNEI. This CDR3 is CASKAGANVLTF. The CDR3 DNA follows: TGTGCCAGCAAGGCTGGGGCCAACGTCCTGACTTTC.

The table lists this clone with a count of one. The gene calls are TRBV5-1 and TRBJ1-1; D ambiguous. With 4 bases removed from V and 0 bases from J, the gap between germline ends came to 7 bases. Germline V gene sequence: CDR1 SGHRS, CDR2 YFSETQ. This CDR3 region has 13 residues. This CDR3 reads CASSHEVNTEAFF. As DNA, the CDR3 is TGCGCCAGCAGCCATGAGGTGAACACTGAAGCTTTCTTT.

The gene calls are TRBV6-5 and TRBJ2-1; 9 nucleotides line up with TRBD2. The junction had 6 bases not matched to a gene; V was cut back by 2 bases and J by 7 bases. Germline CDR1 is MNHEY and CDR2 is SVGAGI. The CDR3 has 15 residues. The CDR3 loop reads CASSYGLAGFNEQFF. The CDR3 DNA follows: TGTGCCAGCAGTTACGGTCTAGCGGGATTTAATGAGCAGTTCTTC.

The rearrangement joins TRBV2 to TRBJ2-7; D is possibly TRBD1 (6 bases). The CDR3 extends over 14 amino acids. Germline CDR1 reads SNHLY; CDR2 reads FYNNEI. The V and J ends lost 5 bases and 3 bases respectively, with 14 bases between them. The CDR3 DNA follows: TGTGCCAGCAGTTCCACAGGGCCGGGCTACGAGCAGTACGTC. Protein sequence: CASSSTGPGYEQYV.

This clone was found a few times. This chain links TRBV6-5 with TRBJ2-3; 8 bases are a match to TRBD1. The germline CDR1 and CDR2 sequences are MNHEY and SVGAGI. The CDR3 spans 15 residues. Losses at the gene ends were 2 bases for V and 1 base for J; bases not matched to a gene: 2. CDR3 loop: CASSYVTGGTDTQYF. CDR3 DNA: TGTGCCAGCAGTTACGTGACAGGGGGCACAGATACGCAGTATTTT.

Regarding this clone: At one of its ends the junction is not consistent with the germline gene, which may arise from a read error. V usage is TRBV5-4 and J usage is TRBJ2-1, with a tentative D call TRBD2 (6 bases). CDR3 length: 16 amino acids. CDR1 and CDR2 (germline): SGHNT, YYREEE (reference sequence). CDR3 nucleotide sequence: TGCGCCAGCAGCCTGAACCCCGGGACTTCCCACAATGAGCAGTTCTTC. Translation gives CASSLNPGTSHNEQFF.

The rearrangement links TRBV13 to TRBJ2-1; no reliable D call. This CDR3 is 17 amino acids long. Germline CDR1 PRHDT, CDR2 FYEKMQ (reference sequence). Trimming shortened V by 0 bases and J by 0 bases, and 12 bases separated the two germline ends. In nucleotides, the CDR3 is TGTGCCAGCAGCTTAGGTTTTAGCCGCCGCTCCTACAATGAGCAGTTCTTC. Translation gives CASSLGFSRRSYNEQFF.